Listed here is a single TCR beta chain. Given a much more abundant clone one base away, this may be a read error. These data come from a study of CD8 T cells in ankylosing spondylitis. One entry per CDR3 protein results from TCRdb running MiXCR on the 5' RACE reads. This table has 200,000 to 300,000 distinct CDR3 sequences, 7.5% to 9.5% appearing once. Sequencing was carried out using blood, either unsorted or a sorted T cell fraction (not recorded which). This clonotype was sampled from a female donor with ankylosing spondylitis or in good health (not recorded which).

The CDR3 DNA sequence: TGTACCAGCAGTTCAGACAGGCAGCGGCAGTTCTTC. It encodes CTSSSDRQRQFF. The gene calls are TRBV12-3 or TRBV12-4 and TRBJ2-1, with TRBD1 as a possible D gene (6 bases). The CDR3 totals 12 residues.